This TCR beta chain came from a study of breast tumors, draining lymph nodes, adjacent tissues. The CDR3 totals 18 residues. Germline values: CDR1 SGHDN, CDR2 FVKESK. The junction had 12 bases not matched to a gene; V was cut back by 0 bases and J by 3 bases. TCRdb re-called the multiplex PCR reads through MiXCR, storing one row per CDR3 protein. The sample holds about 15,000 distinct CDR3 sequences, around 57% seen once. The receptor was isolated from a female donor with breast cancer. Some clones in this sample may be carry-over from other donors' samples. The sequenced sample consisted of tumor-adjacent breast tissue. The rearrangement links TRBV14 to TRBJ1-2, with 8 bases aligning to TRBD1. CDR3 sequence reads: CASSQDRGTGGAYYGYTF. CDR3 bases: TGTGCCAGCAGCCAAGATCGGGGGACAGGAGGGGCGTACTATGGCTACACCTTC.